One T cell receptor (beta chain) is described in this entry. These data belong to a study of cytomegalovirus exposure and HLA in healthy donors. This CDR3 region has 14 residues. Germline CDR1 SGDLS, CDR2 YYNGEE. V shed 5 bases, J shed 4 bases, and the junction held 6 bases outside the gene matches. PCR amplification relied on 60 Vbeta primers (plus 13 Jbeta primers). Profiled with immunoSEQ multiplex PCR; TCRdb holds only in-frame clones, not every one. The table shows around 65,000 clones, with approximately 85% occurring only once. Sequenced sample: PBMCs. This clonotype was sampled from a female donor in good health and CMV-seronegative. J is TRBJ2-5 and V is TRBV9; 9 nucleotides match TRBD2. The CDR3 region is CASSFAGGRETQYF. CDR3 bases: TGTGCCAGCAGTTTTGCGGGGGGGCGAGAGACCCAGTACTTC.